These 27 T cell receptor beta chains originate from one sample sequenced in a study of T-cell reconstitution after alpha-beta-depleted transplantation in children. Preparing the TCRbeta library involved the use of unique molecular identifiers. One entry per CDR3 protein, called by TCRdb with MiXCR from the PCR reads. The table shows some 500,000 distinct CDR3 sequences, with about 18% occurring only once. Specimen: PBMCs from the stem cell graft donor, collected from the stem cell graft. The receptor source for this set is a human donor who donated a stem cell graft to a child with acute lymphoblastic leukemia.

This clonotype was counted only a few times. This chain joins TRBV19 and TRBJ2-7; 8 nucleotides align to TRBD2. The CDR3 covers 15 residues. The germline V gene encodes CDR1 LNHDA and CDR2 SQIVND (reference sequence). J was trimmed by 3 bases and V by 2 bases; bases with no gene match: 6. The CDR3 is CASSISGGGDYEQYF. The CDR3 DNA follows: TGTGCCAGTAGTATAAGCGGGGGAGGGGACTACGAGCAGTACTTC.

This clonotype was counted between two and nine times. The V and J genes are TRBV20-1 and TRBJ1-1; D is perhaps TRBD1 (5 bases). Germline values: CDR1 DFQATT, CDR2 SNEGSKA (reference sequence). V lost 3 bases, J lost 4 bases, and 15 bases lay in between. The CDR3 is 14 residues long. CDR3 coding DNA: TGCAGTGCTAGTGGTATAACAGGCAGCACTGAAGCTTTCTTT. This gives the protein CSASGITGSTEAFF.

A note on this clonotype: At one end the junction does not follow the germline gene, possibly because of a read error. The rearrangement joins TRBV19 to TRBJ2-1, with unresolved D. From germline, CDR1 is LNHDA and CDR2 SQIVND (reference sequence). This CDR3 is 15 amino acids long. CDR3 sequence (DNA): TGTGCCAGTAGTATATTACCGAAAGCCTACAATGAGCAGATCTTC. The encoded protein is CASSILPKAYNEQIF.

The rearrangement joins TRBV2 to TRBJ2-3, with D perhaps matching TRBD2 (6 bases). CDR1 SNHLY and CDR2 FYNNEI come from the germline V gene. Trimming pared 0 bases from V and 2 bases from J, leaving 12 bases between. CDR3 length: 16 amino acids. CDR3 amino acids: CASSEAVGTSTDTQYF. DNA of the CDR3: TGTGCCAGCAGTGAAGCAGTGGGGACTTCCACAGATACGCAGTATTTT.

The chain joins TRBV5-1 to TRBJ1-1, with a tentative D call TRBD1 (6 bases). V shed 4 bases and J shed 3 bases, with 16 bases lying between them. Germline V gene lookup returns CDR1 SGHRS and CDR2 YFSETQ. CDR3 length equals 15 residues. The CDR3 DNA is TGCGCCAGCAGCCGTTCTCGAGGGGGACACACTGAAGCTTTCTTT. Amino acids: CASSRSRGGHTEAFF.

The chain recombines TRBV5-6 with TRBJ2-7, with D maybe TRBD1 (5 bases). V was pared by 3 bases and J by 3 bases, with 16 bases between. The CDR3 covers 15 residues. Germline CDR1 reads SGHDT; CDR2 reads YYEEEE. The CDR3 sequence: CASSYDRSTLYEQYF. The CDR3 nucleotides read TGTGCCAGCAGCTATGACAGATCTACACTCTACGAGCAGTACTTC.

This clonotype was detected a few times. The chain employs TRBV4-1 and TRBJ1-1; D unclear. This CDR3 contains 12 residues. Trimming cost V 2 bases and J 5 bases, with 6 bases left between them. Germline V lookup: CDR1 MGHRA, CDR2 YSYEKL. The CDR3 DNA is TGCGCCAGCAGCCAACACGGGACTGAAGCTTTCTTT. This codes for CASSQHGTEAFF.

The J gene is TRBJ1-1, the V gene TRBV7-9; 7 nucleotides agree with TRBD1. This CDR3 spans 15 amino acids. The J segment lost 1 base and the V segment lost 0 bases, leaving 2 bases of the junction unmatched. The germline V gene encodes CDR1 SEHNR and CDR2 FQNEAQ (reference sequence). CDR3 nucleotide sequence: TGTGCCAGCAGCTTAGCATCAGGGGGGAACACTGAAGCTTTCTTT. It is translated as CASSLASGGNTEAFF.

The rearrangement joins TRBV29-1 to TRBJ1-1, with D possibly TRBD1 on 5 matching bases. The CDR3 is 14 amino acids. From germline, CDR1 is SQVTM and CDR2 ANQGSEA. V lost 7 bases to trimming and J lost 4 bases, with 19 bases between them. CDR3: CSAKIQGLGTEAFF. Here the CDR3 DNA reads TGCAGCGCCAAGATCCAGGGTTTGGGCACTGAAGCTTTCTTT.

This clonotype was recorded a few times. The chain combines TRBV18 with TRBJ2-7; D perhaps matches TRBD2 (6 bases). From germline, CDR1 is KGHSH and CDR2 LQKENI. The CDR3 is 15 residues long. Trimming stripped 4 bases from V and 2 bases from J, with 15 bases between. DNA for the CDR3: TGTGCCAGCTCACGCTCCGGGACTCAAGCCTACGAGCAGTACTTC. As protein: CASSRSGTQAYEQYF.

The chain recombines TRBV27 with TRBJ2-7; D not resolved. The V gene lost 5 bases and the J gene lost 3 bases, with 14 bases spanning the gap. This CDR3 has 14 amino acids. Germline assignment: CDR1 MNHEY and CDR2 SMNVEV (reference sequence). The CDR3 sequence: CASSGSLGVYEQYF. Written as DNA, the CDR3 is TGTGCCAGCAGTGGCAGTCTGGGTGTCTACGAGCAGTACTTC.

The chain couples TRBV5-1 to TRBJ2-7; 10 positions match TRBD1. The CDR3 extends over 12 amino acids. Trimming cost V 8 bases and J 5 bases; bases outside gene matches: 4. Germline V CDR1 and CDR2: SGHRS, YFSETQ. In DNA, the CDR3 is TGCGCCAGTACCGGGACAGGGGACGAGCAGTACTTC. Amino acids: CASTGTGDEQYF. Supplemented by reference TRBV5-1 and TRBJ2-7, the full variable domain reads KAGVTQTPRYLIKTRGQQVTLSCSPISGHRSVSWYQQTPGQGLQFLFEYFSETQRNKGNFPGRFSGRQFSNSRSEMNVSTLELGDSALYLCASTGTGDEQYFGPGTRLTVT.

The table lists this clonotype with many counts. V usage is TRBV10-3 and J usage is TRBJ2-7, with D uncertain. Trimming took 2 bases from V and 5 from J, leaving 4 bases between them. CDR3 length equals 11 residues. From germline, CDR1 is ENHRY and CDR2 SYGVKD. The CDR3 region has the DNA TGTGCCATCAGTGAGGGGGACGAGCAGTACTTC. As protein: CAISEGDEQYF.

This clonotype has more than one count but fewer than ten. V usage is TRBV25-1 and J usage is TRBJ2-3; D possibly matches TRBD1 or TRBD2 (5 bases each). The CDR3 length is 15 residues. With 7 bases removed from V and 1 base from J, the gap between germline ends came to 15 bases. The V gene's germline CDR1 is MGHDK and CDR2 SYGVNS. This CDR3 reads CASIPDLGRTDTQYF. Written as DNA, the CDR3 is TGTGCCAGCATTCCTGACTTGGGACGCACAGATACGCAGTATTTT.

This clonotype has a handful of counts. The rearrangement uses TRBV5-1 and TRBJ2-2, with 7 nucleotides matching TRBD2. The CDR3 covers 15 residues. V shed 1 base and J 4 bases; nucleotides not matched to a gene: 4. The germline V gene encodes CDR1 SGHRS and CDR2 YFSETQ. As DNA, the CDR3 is TGCGCCAGCAGCTTGCAGGGAGGGCCCACCGGGGAGCTGTTTTTT. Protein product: CASSLQGGPTGELFF.

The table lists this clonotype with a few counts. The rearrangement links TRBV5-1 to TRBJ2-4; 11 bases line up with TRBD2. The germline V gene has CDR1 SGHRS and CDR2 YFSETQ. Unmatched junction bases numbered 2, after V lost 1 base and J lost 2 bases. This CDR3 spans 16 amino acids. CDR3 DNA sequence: TGCGCCAGCAGCTTGACTAGCGGGAGCACCAAAAACATTCAGTACTTC. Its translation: CASSLTSGSTKNIQYF.

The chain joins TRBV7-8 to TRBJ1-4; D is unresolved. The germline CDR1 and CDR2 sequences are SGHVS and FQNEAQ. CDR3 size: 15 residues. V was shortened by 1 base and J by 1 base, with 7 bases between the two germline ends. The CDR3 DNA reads TGTGCCAGCAGCTTAGTCCGGGGAACTAATGAAAAACTGTTTTTT. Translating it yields CASSLVRGTNEKLFF.

CDR3 protein: CASSPGQGIIYGYTF. The CDR3 DNA follows: TGTGCCAGCTCCCCGGGACAGGGCATCATTTATGGCTACACCTTC. V gene TRBV18 combines with J gene TRBJ1-2; 9 bases map to TRBD1. Germline V lookup: CDR1 KGHSH, CDR2 LQKENI. The CDR3 covers 15 residues. Unmatched junction bases numbered 10, after V lost 6 bases and J lost 5 bases. The full variable domain, rest sourced from reference TRBV18 and TRBJ1-2, is NAGVMQNPRHLVRRRGQEARLRCSPMKGHSHVYWYRQLPEEGLKFMVYLQKENIIDESGMPKERFSAEFPKEGPSILRIQQVVRGDSAAYFCASSPGQGIIYGYTFGSGTRLTVV.

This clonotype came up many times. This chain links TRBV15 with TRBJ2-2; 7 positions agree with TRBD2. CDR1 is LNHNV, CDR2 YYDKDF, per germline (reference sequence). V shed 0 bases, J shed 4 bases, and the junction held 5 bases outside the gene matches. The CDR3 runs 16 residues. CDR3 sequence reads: CATSREGSGATGELFF. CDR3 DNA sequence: TGTGCCACCAGCAGAGAAGGCAGCGGGGCCACCGGGGAGCTGTTTTTT.

For the CDR3, the DNA is TGTGCCAGCAGCTTGGCGGTACGGGGCAGTGAAGCTTTCTTT. Encoded protein: CASSLAVRGSEAFF. The chain has TRBV5-5 and TRBJ1-1, with a tentative D call TRBD1 (5 bases). Trimming left V 0 bases short and J 7 bases short, with 13 bases between. This CDR3 spans 14 amino acids. CDR1 is SGHKS, CDR2 YYEKEE, per germline (reference sequence).

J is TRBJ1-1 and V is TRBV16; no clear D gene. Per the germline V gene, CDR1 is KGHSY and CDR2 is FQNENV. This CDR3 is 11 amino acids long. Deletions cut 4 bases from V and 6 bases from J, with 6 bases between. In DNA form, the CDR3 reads TGTGCCAGCAGCCGCAGACCTGAAGCTTTCTTT. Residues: CASSRRPEAFF.

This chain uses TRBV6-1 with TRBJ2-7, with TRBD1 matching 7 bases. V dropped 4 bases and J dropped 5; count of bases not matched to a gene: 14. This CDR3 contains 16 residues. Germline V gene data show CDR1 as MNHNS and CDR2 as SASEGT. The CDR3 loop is CASSAPRDRLFHEQYF. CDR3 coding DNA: TGTGCCAGCAGTGCACCCAGGGACAGACTTTTCCACGAGCAGTACTTC.

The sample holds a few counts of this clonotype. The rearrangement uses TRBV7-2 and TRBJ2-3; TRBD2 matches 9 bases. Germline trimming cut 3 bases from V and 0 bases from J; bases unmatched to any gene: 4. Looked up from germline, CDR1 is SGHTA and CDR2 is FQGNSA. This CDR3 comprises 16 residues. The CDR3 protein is CASSFSGSTSTDTQYF. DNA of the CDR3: TGTGCCAGCAGCTTTAGCGGGAGCACTAGCACAGATACGCAGTATTTT. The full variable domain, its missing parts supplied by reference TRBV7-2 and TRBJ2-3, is GAGVSQSPSNKVTEKGKDVELRCDPISGHTALYWYRQSLGQGLEFLIYFQGNSAPDKSGLPSDRFSAERTGGSVSTLTIQRTQQEDSAVYLCASSFSGSTSTDTQYFGPGTRLTVL.

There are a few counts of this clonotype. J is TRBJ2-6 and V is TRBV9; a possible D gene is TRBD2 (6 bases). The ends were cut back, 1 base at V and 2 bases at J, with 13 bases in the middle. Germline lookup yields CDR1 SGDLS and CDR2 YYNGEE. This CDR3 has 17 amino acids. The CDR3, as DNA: TGTGCCAGCAGCGTATCCTGGGGGGTCGCTGGGGCCAACGTCCTGACTTTC. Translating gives CASSVSWGVAGANVLTF.

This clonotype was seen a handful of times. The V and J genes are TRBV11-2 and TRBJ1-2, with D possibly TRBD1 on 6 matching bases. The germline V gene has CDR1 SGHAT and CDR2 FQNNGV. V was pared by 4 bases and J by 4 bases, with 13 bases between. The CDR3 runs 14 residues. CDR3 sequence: CASSSYRDSYGYTF. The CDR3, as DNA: TGTGCCAGCAGCTCCTACAGGGATAGCTATGGCTACACCTTC. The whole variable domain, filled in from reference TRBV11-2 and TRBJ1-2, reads EAGVAQSPRYKIIEKRQSVAFWCNPISGHATLYWYQQILGQGPKLLIQFQNNGVVDDSQLPKDRFSAERLKGVDSTLKIQPAKLEDSAVYLCASSSYRDSYGYTFGSGTRLTVV.

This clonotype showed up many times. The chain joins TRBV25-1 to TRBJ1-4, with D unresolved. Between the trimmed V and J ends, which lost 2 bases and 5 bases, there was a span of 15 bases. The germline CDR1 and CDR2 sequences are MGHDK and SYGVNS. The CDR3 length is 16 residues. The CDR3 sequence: CASSEQGGRMNEKLFF. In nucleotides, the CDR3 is TGTGCCAGCAGTGAACAAGGAGGGCGGATGAATGAAAAACTGTTTTTT.

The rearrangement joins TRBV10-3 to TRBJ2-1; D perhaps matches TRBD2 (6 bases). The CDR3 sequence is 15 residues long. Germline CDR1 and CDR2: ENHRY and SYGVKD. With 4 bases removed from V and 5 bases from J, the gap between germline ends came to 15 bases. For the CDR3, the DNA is TGTGCCATCAGTGGGGCGGGACGCCCGAACAATGAGCAGTTCTTC. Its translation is CAISGAGRPNNEQFF.